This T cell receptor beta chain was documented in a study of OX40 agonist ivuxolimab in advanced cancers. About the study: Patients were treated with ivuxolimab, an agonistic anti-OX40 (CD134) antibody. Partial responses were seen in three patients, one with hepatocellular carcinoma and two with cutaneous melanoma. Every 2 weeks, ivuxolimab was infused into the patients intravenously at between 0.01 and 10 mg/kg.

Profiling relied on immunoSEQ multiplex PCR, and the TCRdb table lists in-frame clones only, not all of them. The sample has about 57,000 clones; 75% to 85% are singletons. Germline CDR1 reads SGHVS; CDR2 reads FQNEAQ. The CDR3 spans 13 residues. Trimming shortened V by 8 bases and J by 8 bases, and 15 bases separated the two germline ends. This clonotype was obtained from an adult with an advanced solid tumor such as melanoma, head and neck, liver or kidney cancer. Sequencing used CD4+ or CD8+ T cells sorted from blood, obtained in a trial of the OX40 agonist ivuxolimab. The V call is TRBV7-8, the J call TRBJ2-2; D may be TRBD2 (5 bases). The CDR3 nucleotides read TGTGCCAGCTGCCGTGAGGGTGTTGGGGAGCTGTTTTTT. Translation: CASCREGVGELFF.